This is a list of T cell receptor beta chains from one sample in a study of tumor-infiltrating lymphocytes in primary liver carcinoma. TCRdb analysed the multiplex PCR reads with MiXCR anew, one entry per CDR3 protein. The sample holds 330,000 or so distinct CDR3 sequences, 65% seen once. Sequences were obtained from peripheral blood. The receptors come from a middle-aged man with primary liver carcinoma and hepatitis B virus infection. The CDR3 runs from the conserved cysteine through the conserved F or W. The D gene is left open where the match is weak. Clone size is shown for a subset of rows, as once, few, many or a class of expanded clone.

V	D	J	size	CDR3	DNA
TRBV6-6	NA	TRBJ1-5	many	CASRGSRVLSNQPQHF	TGTGCCAGCAGGGGGAGTAGGGTACTAAGCAATCAGCCCCAGCATTTT
TRBV5-1	TRBD1	TRBJ2-1	few	CASSFQGQGASNEQFF	TGCGCCAGCAGCTTTCAGGGACAGGGGGCGTCAAATGAGCAGTTCTTC
TRBV11-2	TRBD1	TRBJ1-1	NA	CANSLEYRGTGTEAFF	TGTGCCAACAGCTTAGAATACAGGGGGACGGGAACTGAAGCTTTCTTT
TRBV29-1	NA	TRBJ2-1	many	CSVGLGAVGNEQFF	TGCAGCGTTGGGTTGGGGGCCGTCGGGAATGAGCAGTTCTTC
TRBV5-4	TRBD1	TRBJ1-1	NA	CASSRQSGQGRSTEAFF	TGTGCCAGCAGCAGACAATCCGGACAGGGCAGGAGCACTGAAGCTTTCTTT
TRBV11-2	TRBD2	TRBJ2-1	NA	CASSSHPSLAGEDNEQFF	TGTGCCAGCAGCTCCCACCCCAGTCTCGCGGGAGAGGACAATGAGCAGTTCTTC
TRBV11-2	NA	TRBJ2-3	NA	CASSLDLPGDTDTQYF	TGTGCCAGCAGCTTAGATCTGCCGGGAGACACAGATACGCAGTATTTC
TRBV11-2	TRBD2	TRBJ2-5	NA	CASSSTSRGTRYF	TGTGCCAGCAGCTCGACTAGCCGGGGGACCCGGTACTTC
TRBV30	NA	TRBJ2-4	few	CALSQGRDIQYF	TGTGCCTTATCCCAGGGTAGGGACATTCAGTACTTC
TRBV6-1	NA	TRBJ2-7	many	CASSEARDTQYEQYF	TGTGCCAGCAGTGAAGCCCGGGACACGCAGTACGAGCAGTACTTC
TRBV7-8	TRBD2	TRBJ2-2	NA	CASSPGSGAITGELFF	TGTGCCAGCAGCCCAGGGAGCGGGGCGATCACCGGGGAGCTGTTTTTT
TRBV5-1	TRBD1	TRBJ2-2	many	CASSLAGTGNTGELFF	TGCGCCAGCAGCCTAGCCGGGACAGGGAACACCGGGGAGCTGTTTTTT
TRBV6-5	NA	TRBJ1-1	many	CASSYSSFSPSGAFF	TGTGCCAGCAGTTACTCGAGTTTTTCACCCTCAGGAGCTTTCTTT
TRBV5-1	TRBD2	TRBJ2-5	few	CASSQGTSGRVQETQYF	TGCGCCAGCAGCCAGGGGACTAGCGGGAGGGTCCAAGAGACCCAGTACTTC
TRBV4-1	TRBD2	TRBJ2-3	NA	CVSSQSLGRERTDTQYF	TGCGTCAGCAGCCAATCTTTGGGGAGGGAACGCACAGATACGCAGTATTTT
TRBV6-5	NA	TRBJ1-4	many	CASQRGAGEKLFF	TGTGCCAGCCAACGGGGGGCCGGGGAAAAACTGTTTTTT
TRBV4-2	NA	TRBJ2-7	many	CASSQDRGEKQYF	TGTGCCAGCAGCCAAGATAGGGGGGAGAAGCAGTACTTC
TRBV11-2	TRBD2	TRBJ2-2	NA	CVSGGGGLLYGELFF	TGTGTCAGCGGGGGGGGAGGGCTCCTCTATGGGGAGCTGTTTTTT
TRBV6-5	NA	TRBJ2-2	NA	CASSYGGRTWELLF	TGTGCCAGCAGTTACGGGGGCCGTACCTGGGAGCTGCTTTTT
TRBV6-2/TRBV6-3	TRBD1	TRBJ2-1	NA	CARRTRDRGLDEQFF	TGTGCCAGAAGGACGAGGGACAGGGGGCTTGATGAGCAGTTCTTC
TRBV11-2	TRBD1	TRBJ2-3	few	CASSLTGAGTDTHYF	TGTGCCAGCAGCCTCACAGGGGCGGGCACAGATACGCACTATTTT
TRBV12-3/TRBV12-4	NA	TRBJ1-1	NA	CASTLREDTEAFF	TGTGCCAGCACTTTAAGGGAGGACACTGAAGCTTTCTTT
TRBV20-1	TRBD1	TRBJ2-3	NA	CSASGTALTDTQYF	TGCAGTGCATCCGGGACAGCGCTCACAGATACGCAGTATTTT
TRBV11-2	TRBD2	TRBJ2-3	NA	CATSSNTRTSGTTDTQYF	TGTGCCACCAGCTCAAACACGAGGACTAGCGGGACCACAGATACGCAGTATTTT
TRBV11-2	NA	TRBJ2-2	NA	CAISFAVVAGELFF	TGTGCCATCAGCTTTGCGGTAGTTGCTGGGGAGCTGTTTTTT
TRBV6-2/TRBV6-3	NA	TRBJ1-5	many	CASRGISNQPQHF	TGTGCCAGCAGGGGGATAAGCAATCAGCCCCAGCATTTT
TRBV29-1	NA	TRBJ2-5	many	CSADRSQETQYF	TGCAGCGCTGACAGGAGCCAAGAGACCCAGTACTTC
TRBV14	TRBD1	TRBJ2-1	NA	CASTPGTGGYNEQFF	TGTGCCAGCACCCCCGGGACAGGGGGCTACAATGAGCAGTTCTTC
TRBV11-3	TRBD1	TRBJ2-1	NA	CDSSLRDRNNEQFF	TGTGACAGCAGCCTCCGGGACAGAAACAATGAGCAGTTCTTC
TRBV10-2	TRBD1	TRBJ2-5	few	CATTDRQETQYF	TGCGCCACGACGGACAGGCAAGAGACCCAGTACTTC
TRBV11-2	TRBD1	TRBJ2-5	few	CVCRPITGGETQYF	TGTGTCTGCAGACCAATTACAGGGGGAGAGACCCAGTACTTC
TRBV24-1	NA	TRBJ2-1	NA	CATSGGGTSFYNEQFF	TGTGCCACCAGTGGGGGTGGGACGTCCTTCTACAATGAGCAGTTCTTC
TRBV6-1	NA	TRBJ1-1	many	CATWASFFVAEAFF	TGTGCCACCTGGGCGAGCTTTTTTGTCGCTGAAGCTTTCTTT
TRBV6-2/TRBV6-3	TRBD2	TRBJ2-7	many	CASSSLGGATTEQYF	TGTGCCAGCAGTTCTCTGGGAGGGGCAACTACCGAGCAGTACTTC
TRBV5-5	NA	TRBJ2-1	NA	CTSSLAPRRYNEQFF	TGTACCAGCAGCTTGGCTCCCAGACGGTACAATGAGCAGTTCTTC
TRBV6-1	NA	TRBJ2-2	many	CASRDEGGRETGELFF	TGTGCCAGCAGGGATGAGGGTGGTCGAGAGACCGGGGAGCTGTTTTTT
TRBV11-2	NA	TRBJ1-2	NA	CASSLMWGNYGCTF	TGTGCCAGCAGCTTAATGTGGGGGAACTATGGCTGCACCTTC
TRBV5-1	TRBD1	TRBJ2-2	NA	CASSPRQGYTGELFF	TGCGCCAGCAGCCCTCGACAGGGCTACACCGGGGAGCTGTTTTTT
TRBV6-2/TRBV6-3	NA	TRBJ2-7	many	CASARTWEKTYEQYF	TGTGCCAGCGCCCGGACGTGGGAGAAAACCTACGAGCAGTACTTC
TRBV5-4	TRBD1	TRBJ2-2	few	CASRNLGQGAAGELFF	TGTGCCAGCCGAAATTTAGGACAGGGAGCCGCCGGGGAGCTGTTTTTT
TRBV11-2	TRBD2	TRBJ2-5	many	CASSPRLAGGAGQETQYF	TGTGCCAGCAGCCCCCGGCTAGCGGGAGGGGCGGGCCAAGAGACCCAGTACTTC
TRBV5-6	NA	TRBJ1-1	NA	CASSFRGSGRTEAFF	TGTGCCAGCAGCTTCAGGGGAAGTGGTCGCACTGAAGCTTTCTTT
TRBV4-2	NA	TRBJ2-5	once	CARSRNFQETQYF	TGTGCCAGGAGCCGAAACTTCCAAGAGACCCAGTACTTC
TRBV5-1	TRBD1	TRBJ2-5	NA	CVSRNIQGNQETQYF	TGCGTCAGCAGAAATATACAGGGGAACCAAGAGACCCAGTACTTC
TRBV6-2/TRBV6-3	TRBD2	TRBJ2-1	NA	CAFSYQRERPSQFF	TGTGCCTTCAGTTACCAGCGGGAGCGCCCCTCGCAGTTCTTC
TRBV5-4	NA	TRBJ2-5	NA	CASSFGSEAAQYF	TGTGCCAGCAGCTTTGGTAGCGAAGCGGCCCAGTACTTC
TRBV11-2	TRBD1	TRBJ2-7	many	CASSLDGVGTGSYEQYF	TGTGCCAGCAGCTTAGATGGAGTAGGGACAGGCTCCTACGAGCAGTACTTC
TRBV11-2	NA	TRBJ2-7	NA	CANTESYEQYF	TGTGCCAACACTGAGAGCTACGAGCAGTACTTC
TRBV4-3	TRBD2	TRBJ2-2	NA	CASSQALIAGAPKTGELFF	TGCGCCAGCAGCCAAGCCCTCATAGCGGGAGCTCCGAAAACCGGGGAGCTGTTTTTT
TRBV13	NA	TRBJ2-2	few	CASSLGDRGYTGELFF	TGTGCCAGCAGCTTAGGGGATCGGGGGTACACCGGGGAGCTGTTTTTT
TRBV4-1	NA	TRBJ1-2	NA	CASSKEVGTPNYGYNF	TGCGCCAGCAGCAAAGAAGTCGGGACACCTAACTATGGCTACAACTTC
TRBV5-1	TRBD1	TRBJ2-1	NA	CASSLSGTGNNEQFF	TGCGCCAGCAGCTTGAGCGGGACAGGGAACAATGAGCAGTTCTTC
TRBV14	NA	TRBJ2-2	NA	CASSQGEMGLFF	TGTGCCAGCAGCCAAGGTGAAATGGGGCTGTTTTTT
TRBV11-2	NA	TRBJ2-7	NA	CASSLCLGQYF	TGTGCCAGCAGCCTCTGCCTGGGGCAGTACTTC
TRBV15	NA	TRBJ2-1	NA	CATSSGVNWNEQFF	TGTGCCACCAGCAGTGGGGTGAACTGGAATGAGCAGTTCTTC
TRBV10-3	NA	TRBJ2-3	many	CAISYTDTQYF	TGTGCCATCAGTTACACAGATACGCAGTATTTT
TRBV4-1	NA	TRBJ2-1	NA	CASSQLGSGEVSEQFF	TGCGCCAGCAGCCAACTGGGGTCGGGAGAGGTTAGTGAGCAGTTCTTC